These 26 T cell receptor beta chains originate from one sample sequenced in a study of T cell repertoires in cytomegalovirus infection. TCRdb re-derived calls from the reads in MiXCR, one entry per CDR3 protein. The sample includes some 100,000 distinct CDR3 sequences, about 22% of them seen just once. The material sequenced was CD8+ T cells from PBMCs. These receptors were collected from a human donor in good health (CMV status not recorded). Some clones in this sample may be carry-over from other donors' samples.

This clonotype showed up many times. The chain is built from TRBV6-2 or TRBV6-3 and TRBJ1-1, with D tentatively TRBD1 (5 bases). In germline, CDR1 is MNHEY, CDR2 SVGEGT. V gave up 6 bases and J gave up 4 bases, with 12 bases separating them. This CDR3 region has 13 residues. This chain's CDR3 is CASSLQGSTEAFF. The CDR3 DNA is TGTGCCAGCAGCCTCCAGGGATCCACTGAAGCTTTCTTT.

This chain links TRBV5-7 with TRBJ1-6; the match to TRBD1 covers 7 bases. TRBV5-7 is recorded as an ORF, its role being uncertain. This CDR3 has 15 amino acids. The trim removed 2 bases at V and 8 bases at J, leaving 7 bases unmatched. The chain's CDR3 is CASSLADREYSPLHF. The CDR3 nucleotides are TGTGCCAGCAGCTTAGCCGACAGGGAATATTCACCCCTCCACTTT.

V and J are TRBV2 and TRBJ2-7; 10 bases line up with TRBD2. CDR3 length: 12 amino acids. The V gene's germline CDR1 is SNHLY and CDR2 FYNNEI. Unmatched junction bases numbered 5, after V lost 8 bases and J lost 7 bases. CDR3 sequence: CASGLAGAEQYF. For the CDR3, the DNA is TGTGCCAGCGGGCTAGCGGGGGCGGAGCAGTACTTC. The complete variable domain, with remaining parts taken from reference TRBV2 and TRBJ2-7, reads EPEVTQTPSHQVTQMGQEVILRCVPISNHLYFYWYRQILGQKVEFLVSFYNNEISEKSEIFDDQFSVERPDGSNFTLKIRSTKLEDSAMYFCASGLAGAEQYFGPGTRLTVT.

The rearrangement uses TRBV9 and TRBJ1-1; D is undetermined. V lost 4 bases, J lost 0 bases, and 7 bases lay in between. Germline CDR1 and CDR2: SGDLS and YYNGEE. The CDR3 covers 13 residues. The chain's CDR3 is CASSSNMNTEAFF. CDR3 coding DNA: TGTGCCAGCAGCTCAAACATGAACACTGAAGCTTTCTTT.

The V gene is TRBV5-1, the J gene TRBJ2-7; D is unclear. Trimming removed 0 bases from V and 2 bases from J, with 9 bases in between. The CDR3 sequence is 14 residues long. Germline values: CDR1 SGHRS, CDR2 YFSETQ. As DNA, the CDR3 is TGCGCCAGCAGCTTGGTCTCATCAGCCTACGAGCAGTACTTC. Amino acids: CASSLVSSAYEQYF.

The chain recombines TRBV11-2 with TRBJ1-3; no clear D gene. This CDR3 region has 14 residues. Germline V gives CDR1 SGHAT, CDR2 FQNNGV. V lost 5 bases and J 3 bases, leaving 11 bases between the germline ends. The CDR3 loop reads CASSRTAGGNTIYF. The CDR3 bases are TGTGCCAGCAGCCGGACCGCCGGTGGAAACACCATATATTTT.

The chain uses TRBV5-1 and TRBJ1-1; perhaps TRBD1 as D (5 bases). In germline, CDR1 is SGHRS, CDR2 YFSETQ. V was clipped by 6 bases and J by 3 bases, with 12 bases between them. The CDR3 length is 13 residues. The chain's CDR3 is CASKQVRDTEAFF. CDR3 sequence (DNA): TGCGCCAGCAAACAGGTCAGGGACACTGAAGCTTTCTTT.

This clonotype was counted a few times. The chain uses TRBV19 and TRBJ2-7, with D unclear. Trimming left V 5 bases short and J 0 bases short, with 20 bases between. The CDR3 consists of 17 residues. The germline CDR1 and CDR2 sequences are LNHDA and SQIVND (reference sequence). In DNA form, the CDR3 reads TGTGCCAGTAGTTCTGCGATTTCGACGGTAAGCTCCTACGAGCAGTACTTC. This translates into CASSSAISTVSSYEQYF.

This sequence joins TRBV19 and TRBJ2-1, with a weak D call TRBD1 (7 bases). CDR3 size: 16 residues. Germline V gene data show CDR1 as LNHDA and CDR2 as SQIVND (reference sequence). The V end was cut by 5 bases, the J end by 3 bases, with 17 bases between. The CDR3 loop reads CASSWGAGGIYNEQFF. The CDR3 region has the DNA TGTGCCAGTAGTTGGGGGGCAGGGGGGATCTACAATGAGCAGTTCTTC.

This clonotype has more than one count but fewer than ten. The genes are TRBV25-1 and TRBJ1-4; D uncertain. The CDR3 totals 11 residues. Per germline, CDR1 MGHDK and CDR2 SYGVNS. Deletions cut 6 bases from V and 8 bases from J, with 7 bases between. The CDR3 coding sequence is TGTGCCAGCAGGGGTGGGGAAAAACTGTTTTTT. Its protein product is CASRGGEKLFF.

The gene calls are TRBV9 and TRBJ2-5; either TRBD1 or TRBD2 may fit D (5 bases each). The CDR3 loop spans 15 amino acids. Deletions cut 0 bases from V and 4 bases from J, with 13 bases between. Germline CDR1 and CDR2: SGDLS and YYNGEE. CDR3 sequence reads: CASSVAGTIGETQYF. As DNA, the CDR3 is TGTGCCAGCAGCGTAGCAGGGACGATTGGAGAGACCCAGTACTTC.

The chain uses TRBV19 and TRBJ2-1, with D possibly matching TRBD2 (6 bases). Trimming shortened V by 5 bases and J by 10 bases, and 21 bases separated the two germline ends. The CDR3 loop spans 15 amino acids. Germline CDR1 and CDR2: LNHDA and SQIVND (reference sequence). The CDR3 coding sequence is TGTGCCAGTAGTCCTCGGGCAGCGGGCAGGGAGGAGCAGTTCTTC. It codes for CASSPRAAGREEQFF.

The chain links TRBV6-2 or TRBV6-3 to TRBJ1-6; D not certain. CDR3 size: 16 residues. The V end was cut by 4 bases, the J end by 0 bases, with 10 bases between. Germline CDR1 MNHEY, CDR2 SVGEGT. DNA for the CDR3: TGTGCCAGCAGTTCCCCGCAGAGCTCCTATAATTCACCCCTCCACTTT. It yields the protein CASSSPQSSYNSPLHF.

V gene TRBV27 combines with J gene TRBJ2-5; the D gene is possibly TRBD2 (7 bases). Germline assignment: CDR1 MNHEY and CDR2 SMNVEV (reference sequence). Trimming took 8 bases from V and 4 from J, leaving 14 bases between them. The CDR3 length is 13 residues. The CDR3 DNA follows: TGTGCCAGCTTCGGGGGGCTCGGAGAGACCCAGTACTTC. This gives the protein CASFGGLGETQYF.

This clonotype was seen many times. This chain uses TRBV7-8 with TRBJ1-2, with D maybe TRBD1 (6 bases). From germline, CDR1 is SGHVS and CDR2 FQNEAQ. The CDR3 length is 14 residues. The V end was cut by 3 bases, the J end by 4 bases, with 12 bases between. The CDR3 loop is CASSLGGASYGYTF. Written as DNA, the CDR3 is TGTGCCAGCAGCTTGGGGGGGGCGTCCTATGGCTACACCTTC. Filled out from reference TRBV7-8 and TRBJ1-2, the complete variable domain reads GAGVSQSPRYKVAKRGQDVALRCDPISGHVSLFWYQQALGQGPEFLTYFQNEAQLDKSGLPSDRFFAERPEGSVSTLKIQRTQQEDSAVYLCASSLGGASYGYTFGSGTRLTVV.

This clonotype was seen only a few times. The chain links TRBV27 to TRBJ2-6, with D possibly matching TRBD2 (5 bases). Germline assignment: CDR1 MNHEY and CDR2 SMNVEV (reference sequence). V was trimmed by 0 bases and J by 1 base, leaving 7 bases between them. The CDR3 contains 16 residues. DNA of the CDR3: TGTGCCAGCAGTTTATCGCGAGGGTCTGGGGCCAACGTCCTGACTTTC. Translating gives CASSLSRGSGANVLTF. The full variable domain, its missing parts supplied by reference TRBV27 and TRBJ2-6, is EAQVTQNPRYLITVTGKKLTVTCSQNMNHEYMSWYRQDPGLGLRQIYYSMNVEVTDKGDVPEGYKVSRKEKRNFPLILESPSPNQTSLYFCASSLSRGSGANVLTFGAGSRLTVL.

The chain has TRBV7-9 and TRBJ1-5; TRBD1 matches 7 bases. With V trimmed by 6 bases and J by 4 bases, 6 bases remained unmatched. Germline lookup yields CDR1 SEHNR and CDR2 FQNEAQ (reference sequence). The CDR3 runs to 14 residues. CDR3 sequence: CASRGDRENQPQHF. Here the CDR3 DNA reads TGTGCCAGCAGGGGAGACAGGGAGAATCAGCCCCAGCATTTT. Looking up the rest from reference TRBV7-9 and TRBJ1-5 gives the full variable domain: DTGVSQNPRHKITKRGQNVTFRCDPISEHNRLYWYRQTLGQGPEFLTYFQNEAQLEKSRLLSDRFSAERPKGSFSTLEIQRTEQGDSAMYLCASRGDRENQPQHFGDGTRLSIL.

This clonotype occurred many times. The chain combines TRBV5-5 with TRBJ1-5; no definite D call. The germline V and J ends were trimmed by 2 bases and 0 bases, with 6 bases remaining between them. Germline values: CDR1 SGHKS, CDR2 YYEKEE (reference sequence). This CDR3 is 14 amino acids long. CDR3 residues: CASSFGVSNQPQHF. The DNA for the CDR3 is TGTGCCAGCAGCTTCGGGGTTAGCAATCAGCCCCAGCATTTT. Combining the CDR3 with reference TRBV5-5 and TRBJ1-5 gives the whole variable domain DAGVTQSPTHLIKTRGQQVTLRCSPISGHKSVSWYQQVLGQGPQFIFQYYEKEERGRGNFPDRFSARQFPNYSSELNVNALLLGDSALYLCASSFGVSNQPQHFGDGTRLSIL.

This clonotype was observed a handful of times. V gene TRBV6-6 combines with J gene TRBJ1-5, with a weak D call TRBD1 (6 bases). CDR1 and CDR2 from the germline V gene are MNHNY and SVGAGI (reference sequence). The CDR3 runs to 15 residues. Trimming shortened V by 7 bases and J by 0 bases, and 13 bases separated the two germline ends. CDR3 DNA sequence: TGTGCCAGCATATCGACAGGAGATAGCAATCAGCCCCAGCATTTT. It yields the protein CASISTGDSNQPQHF.

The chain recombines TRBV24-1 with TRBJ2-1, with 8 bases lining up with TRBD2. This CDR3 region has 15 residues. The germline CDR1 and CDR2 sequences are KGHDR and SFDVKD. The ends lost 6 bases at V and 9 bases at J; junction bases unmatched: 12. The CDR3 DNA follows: TGTGCCACCAGTTCTGGTGTCGGGAGGGCAAGTGAGCAGTTCTTC. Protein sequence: CATSSGVGRASEQFF.

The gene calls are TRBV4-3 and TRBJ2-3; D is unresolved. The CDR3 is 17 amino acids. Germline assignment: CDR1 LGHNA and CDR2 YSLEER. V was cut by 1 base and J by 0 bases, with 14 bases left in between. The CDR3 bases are TGCGCCAGCAGCCAAGTTCAGCGAAAGACTAGCACAGATACGCAGTATTTT. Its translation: CASSQVQRKTSTDTQYF.

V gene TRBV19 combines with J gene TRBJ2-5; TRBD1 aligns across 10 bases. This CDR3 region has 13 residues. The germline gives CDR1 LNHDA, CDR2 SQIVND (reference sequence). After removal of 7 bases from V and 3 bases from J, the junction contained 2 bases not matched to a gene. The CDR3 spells CASKGTGEETQYF. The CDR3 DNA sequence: TGTGCCAGTAAGGGGACAGGGGAAGAGACCCAGTACTTC.

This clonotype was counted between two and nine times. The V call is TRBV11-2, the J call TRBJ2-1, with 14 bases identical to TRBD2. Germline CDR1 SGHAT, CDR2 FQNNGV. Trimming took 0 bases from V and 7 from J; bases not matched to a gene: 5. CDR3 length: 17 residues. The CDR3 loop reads CASSLDRRTSGRNEQFF. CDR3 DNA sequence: TGTGCCAGCAGCTTAGATCGAAGGACTAGCGGGAGGAATGAGCAGTTCTTC.

The CDR3 DNA reads as TGCAGTGACCTCGGGACAGGGGACTATGGCTACACCTTC. Protein sequence: CSDLGTGDYGYTF. V usage is TRBV20-1 and J usage is TRBJ1-2; 10 bases agree with TRBD1. Trimming removed 7 bases from V and 3 bases from J; junction bases left unmatched: 5. Germline V CDR1 and CDR2: DFQATT, SNEGSKA (reference sequence). This CDR3 has 13 residues.

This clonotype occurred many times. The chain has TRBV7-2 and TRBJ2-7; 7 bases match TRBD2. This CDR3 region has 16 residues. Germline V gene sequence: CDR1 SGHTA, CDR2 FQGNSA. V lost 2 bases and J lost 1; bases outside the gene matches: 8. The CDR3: CASSLTASGLSYEQYF. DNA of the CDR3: TGTGCCAGCAGCTTAACGGCTAGCGGCCTTTCCTACGAGCAGTACTTC.

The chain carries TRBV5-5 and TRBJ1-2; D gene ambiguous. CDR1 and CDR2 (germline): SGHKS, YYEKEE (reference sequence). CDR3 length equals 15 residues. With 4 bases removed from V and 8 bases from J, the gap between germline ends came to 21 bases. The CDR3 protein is CASSRPDSDPSGYTF. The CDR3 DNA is TGTGCCAGCAGCCGACCGGACTCGGACCCTAGCGGCTACACCTTC.